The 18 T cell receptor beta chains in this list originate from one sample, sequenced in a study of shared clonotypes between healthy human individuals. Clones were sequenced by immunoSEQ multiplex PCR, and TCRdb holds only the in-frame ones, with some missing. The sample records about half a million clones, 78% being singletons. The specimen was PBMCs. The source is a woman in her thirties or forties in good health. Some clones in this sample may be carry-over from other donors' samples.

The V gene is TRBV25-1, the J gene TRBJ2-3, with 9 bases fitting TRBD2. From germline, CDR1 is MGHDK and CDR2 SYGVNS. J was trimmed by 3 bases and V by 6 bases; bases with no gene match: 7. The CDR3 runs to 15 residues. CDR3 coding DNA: TGTGCCAGCAGGAATAGCGGGAGTGGGACAGATACGCAGTATTTT. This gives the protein CASRNSGSGTDTQYF. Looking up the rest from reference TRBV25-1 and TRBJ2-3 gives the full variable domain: EADIYQTPRYLVIGTGKKITLECSQTMGHDKMYWYQQDPGMELHLIHYSYGVNSTEKGDLSSESTVSRIRTEHFPLTLESARPSHTSQYLCASRNSGSGTDTQYFGPGTRLTVL.

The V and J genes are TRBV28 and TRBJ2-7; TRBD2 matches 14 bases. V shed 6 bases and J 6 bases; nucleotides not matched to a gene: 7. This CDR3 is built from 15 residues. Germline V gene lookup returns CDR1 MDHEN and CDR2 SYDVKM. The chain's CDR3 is CASRQTSGRASEQYF. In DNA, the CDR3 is TGTGCCAGCAGACAGACTAGCGGGAGGGCCTCCGAGCAGTACTTC.

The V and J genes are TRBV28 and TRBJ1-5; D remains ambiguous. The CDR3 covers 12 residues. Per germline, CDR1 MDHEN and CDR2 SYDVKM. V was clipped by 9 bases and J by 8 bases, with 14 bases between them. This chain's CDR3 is CASTTPEKPQHF. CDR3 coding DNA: TGTGCCAGTACCACCCCGGAGAAGCCCCAGCATTTT.

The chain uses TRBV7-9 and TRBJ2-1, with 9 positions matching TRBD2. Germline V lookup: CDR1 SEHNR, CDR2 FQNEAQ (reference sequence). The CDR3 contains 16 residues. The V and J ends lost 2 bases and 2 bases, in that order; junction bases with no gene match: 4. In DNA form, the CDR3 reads TGTGCCAGCAGCTTATTACCTAGCGGGGCCTACAATGAGCAGTTCTTC. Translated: CASSLLPSGAYNEQFF.

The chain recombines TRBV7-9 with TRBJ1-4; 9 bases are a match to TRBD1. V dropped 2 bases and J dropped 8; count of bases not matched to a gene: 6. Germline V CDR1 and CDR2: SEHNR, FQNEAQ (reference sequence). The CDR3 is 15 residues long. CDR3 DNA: TGTGCCAGCAGCTTATGGACAGGGGAGGACGAAAAACTGTTTTTT. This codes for CASSLWTGEDEKLFF.

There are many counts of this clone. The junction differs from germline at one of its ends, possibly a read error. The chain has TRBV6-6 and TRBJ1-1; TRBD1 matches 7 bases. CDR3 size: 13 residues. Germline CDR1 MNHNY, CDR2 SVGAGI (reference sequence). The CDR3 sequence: CASKWGQRSEAFF. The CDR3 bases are TGTGCCTCCAAGTGGGGACAGAGGTCTGAGGCTTTCTTT.

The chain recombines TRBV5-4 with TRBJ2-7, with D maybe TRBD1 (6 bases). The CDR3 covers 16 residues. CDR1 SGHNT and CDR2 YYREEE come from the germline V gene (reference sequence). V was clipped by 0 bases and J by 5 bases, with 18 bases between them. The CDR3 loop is CASSLVGGWRKHEQYF. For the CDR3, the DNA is TGTGCCAGCAGCTTGGTTGGGGGCTGGAGGAAGCACGAGCAGTACTTC. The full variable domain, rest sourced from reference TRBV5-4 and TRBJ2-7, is ETGVTQSPTHLIKTRGQQVTLRCSSQSGHNTVSWYQQALGQGPQFIFQYYREEENGRGNFPPRFSGLQFPNYSSELNVNALELDDSALYLCASSLVGGWRKHEQYFGPGTRLTVT.

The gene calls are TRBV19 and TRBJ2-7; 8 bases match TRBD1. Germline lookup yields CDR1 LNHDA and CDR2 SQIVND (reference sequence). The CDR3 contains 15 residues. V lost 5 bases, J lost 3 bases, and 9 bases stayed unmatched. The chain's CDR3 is CASSARTGSIYEQYF. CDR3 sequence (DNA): TGTGCCAGTAGTGCCCGGACAGGGTCCATCTACGAGCAGTACTTC.

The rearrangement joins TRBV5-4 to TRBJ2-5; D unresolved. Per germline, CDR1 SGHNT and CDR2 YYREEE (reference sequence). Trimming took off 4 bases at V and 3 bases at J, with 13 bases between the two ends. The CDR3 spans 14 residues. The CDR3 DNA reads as TGTGCCAGCAGCCCTCCCTGGGATGAAGAGACCCAGTACTTC. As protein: CASSPPWDEETQYF.

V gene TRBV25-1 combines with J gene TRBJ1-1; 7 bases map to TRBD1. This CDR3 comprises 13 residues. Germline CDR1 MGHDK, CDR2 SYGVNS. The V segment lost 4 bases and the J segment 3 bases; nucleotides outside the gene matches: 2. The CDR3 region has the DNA TGTGCCAGCAGTGTACAGGGGTACACTGAAGCTTTCTTT. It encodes CASSVQGYTEAFF.

CDR3 amino acids: CASKRTSGIYNEQFF. Here the CDR3 DNA reads TGTGCCAGCAAACGGACTAGCGGGATATACAATGAGCAGTTCTTC. The rearrangement links TRBV2 to TRBJ2-1; the match to TRBD2 covers 12 bases. The germline gives CDR1 SNHLY, CDR2 FYNNEI. CDR3 length: 15 amino acids. The V segment lost 7 bases and the J segment 4 bases; nucleotides outside the gene matches: 5.

DNA of the CDR3: TGTGCCAGCAGCCTCGGACTAGCGGGAGGGTTGGGCTACAATGAGCAGTTCTTC. Protein product: CASSLGLAGGLGYNEQFF. The V gene is TRBV28, the J gene TRBJ2-1; 15 nucleotides agree with TRBD2. Germline lookup yields CDR1 MDHEN and CDR2 SYDVKM. The CDR3 has 18 amino acids. V lost 6 bases to trimming and J lost 3 bases; unmatched junction nucleotides: 9.

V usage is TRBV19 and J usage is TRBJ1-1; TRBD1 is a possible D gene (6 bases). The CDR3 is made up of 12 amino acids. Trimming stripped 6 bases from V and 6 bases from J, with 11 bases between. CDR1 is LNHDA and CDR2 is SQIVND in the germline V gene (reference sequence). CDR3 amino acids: CASSTGYAEAFF. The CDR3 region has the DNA TGTGCCAGTAGCACAGGGTATGCTGAAGCTTTCTTT.

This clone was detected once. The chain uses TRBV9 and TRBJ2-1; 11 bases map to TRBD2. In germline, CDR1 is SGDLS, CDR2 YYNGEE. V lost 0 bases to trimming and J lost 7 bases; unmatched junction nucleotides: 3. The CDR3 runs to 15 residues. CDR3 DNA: TGTGCCAGCAGCGTAGGTAGCGGGGGGGCTAATGAGCAGTTCTTC. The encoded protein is CASSVGSGGANEQFF.

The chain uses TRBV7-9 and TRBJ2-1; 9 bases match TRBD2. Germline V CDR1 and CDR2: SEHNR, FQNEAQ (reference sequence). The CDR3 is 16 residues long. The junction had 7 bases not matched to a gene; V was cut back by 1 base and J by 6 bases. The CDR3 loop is CASSLGGGRAVNEQFF. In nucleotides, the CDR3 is TGTGCCAGCAGCTTAGGTGGCGGGAGGGCGGTCAATGAGCAGTTCTTC.

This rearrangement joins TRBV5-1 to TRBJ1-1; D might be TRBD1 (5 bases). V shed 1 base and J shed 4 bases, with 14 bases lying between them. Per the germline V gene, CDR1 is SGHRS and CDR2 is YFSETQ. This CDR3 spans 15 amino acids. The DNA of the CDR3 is TGCGCCAGCAGCTTGAGTCAGTGGGGCGGCACTGAAGCTTTCTTT. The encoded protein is CASSLSQWGGTEAFF.

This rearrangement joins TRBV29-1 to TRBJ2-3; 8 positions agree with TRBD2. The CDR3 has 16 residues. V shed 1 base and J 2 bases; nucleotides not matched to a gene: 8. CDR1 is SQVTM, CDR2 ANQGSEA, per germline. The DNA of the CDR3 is TGCAGCGTTGAAGCCCAGGCGGGAGGTTTCACAGATACGCAGTATTTT. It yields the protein CSVEAQAGGFTDTQYF.

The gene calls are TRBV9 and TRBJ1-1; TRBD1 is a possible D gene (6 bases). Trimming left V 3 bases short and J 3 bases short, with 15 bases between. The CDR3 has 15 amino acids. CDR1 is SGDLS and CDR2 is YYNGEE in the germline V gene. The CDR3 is CASSAPGGAYTEAFF. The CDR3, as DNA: TGTGCCAGCAGCGCGCCGGGGGGCGCGTACACTGAAGCTTTCTTT.